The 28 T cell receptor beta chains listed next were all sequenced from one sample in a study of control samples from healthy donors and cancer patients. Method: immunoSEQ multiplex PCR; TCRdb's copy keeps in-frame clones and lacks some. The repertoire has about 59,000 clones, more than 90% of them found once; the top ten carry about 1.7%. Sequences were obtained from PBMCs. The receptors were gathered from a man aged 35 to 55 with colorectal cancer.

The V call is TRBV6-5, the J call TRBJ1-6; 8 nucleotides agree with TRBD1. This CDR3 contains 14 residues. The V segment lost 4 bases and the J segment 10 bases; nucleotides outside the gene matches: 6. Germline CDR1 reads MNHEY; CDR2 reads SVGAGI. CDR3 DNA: TGTGCCAGCAGTTCTGACAGGGGATTATCACCCCTCCACTTT. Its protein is CASSSDRGLSPLHF.

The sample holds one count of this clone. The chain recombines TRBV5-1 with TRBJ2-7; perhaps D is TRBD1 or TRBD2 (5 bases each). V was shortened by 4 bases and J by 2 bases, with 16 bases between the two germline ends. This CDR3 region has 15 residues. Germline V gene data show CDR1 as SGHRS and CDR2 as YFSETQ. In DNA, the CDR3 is TGCGCCAGCAGCCTTTTACGGGGCGGAACCTACGAGCAGTACTTC. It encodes CASSLLRGGTYEQYF.

In nucleotides, the CDR3 is TGTGCCAGCAGCCAAGTACCACAGGGAGTGCAAGAGACCCAGTACTTC. It encodes CASSQVPQGVQETQYF. This chain joins TRBV3-1 (or the pseudogene TRBV3-2) and TRBJ2-5, with a tentative D call TRBD1 (6 bases). The germline V gene has CDR1 LGHDT and CDR2 YNNKEL (reference sequence). Trimming cost V 1 base and J 2 bases, with 14 bases left between them. This CDR3 comprises 16 residues.

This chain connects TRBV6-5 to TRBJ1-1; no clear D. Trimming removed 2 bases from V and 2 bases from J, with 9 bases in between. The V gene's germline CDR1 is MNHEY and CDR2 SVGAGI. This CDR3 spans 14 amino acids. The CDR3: CASSYEKGNTEAFF. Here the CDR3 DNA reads TGTGCCAGCAGTTACGAGAAGGGTAACACTGAAGCTTTCTTT.

The CDR3 spells CAWRSTNYGYTF. The CDR3 DNA follows: TGTGCCTGGAGGTCCACTAACTATGGCTACACCTTC. V is TRBV30 and J is TRBJ1-2; D is undetermined. The germline V gene has CDR1 GTSNPN and CDR2 SVGIG (reference sequence). The V end lost 3 bases, the J end lost 0 bases, and 5 bases lay between the germline ends. The CDR3 has 12 amino acids. Complete variable domain (other parts from reference TRBV30 and TRBJ1-2): SQTIHQWPATLVQPVGSPLSLECTVEGTSNPNLYWYRQAAGRGLQLLFYSVGIGQISSEVPQNLSASRPQDRQFILSSKKLLLSDSGFYLCAWRSTNYGYTFGSGTRLTVV.

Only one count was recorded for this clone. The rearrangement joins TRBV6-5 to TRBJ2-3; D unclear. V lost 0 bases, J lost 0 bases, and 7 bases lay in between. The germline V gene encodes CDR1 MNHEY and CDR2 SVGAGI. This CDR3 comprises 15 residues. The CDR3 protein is CASSYSPPSTDTQYF. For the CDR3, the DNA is TGTGCCAGCAGTTACTCACCACCGAGCACAGATACGCAGTATTTT.

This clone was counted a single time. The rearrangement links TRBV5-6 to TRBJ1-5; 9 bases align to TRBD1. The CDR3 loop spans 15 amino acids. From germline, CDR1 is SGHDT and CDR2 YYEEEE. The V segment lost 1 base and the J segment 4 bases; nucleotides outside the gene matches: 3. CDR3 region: CASSLTGGLNQPQHF. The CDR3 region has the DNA TGTGCCAGCAGCTTGACAGGGGGCTTAAATCAGCCCCAGCATTTT. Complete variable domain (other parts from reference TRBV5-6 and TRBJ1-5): DAGVTQSPTHLIKTRGQQVTLRCSPKSGHDTVSWYQQALGQGPQFIFQYYEEEERQRGNFPDRFSGHQFPNYSSELNVNALLLGDSALYLCASSLTGGLNQPQHFGDGTRLSIL.

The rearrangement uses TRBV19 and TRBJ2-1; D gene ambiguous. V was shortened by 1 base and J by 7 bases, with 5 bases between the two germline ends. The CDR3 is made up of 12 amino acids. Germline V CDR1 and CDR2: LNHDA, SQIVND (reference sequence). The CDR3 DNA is TGTGCCAGTAGTATAGGGGGAAATGAGCAGTTCTTC. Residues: CASSIGGNEQFF.

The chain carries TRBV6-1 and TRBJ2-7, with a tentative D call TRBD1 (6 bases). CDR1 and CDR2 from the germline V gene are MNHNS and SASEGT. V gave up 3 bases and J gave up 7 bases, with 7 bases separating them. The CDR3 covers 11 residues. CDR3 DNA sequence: TGTGCCAGCAGTGACAGGGGTGAGCAGTACTTC. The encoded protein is CASSDRGEQYF.

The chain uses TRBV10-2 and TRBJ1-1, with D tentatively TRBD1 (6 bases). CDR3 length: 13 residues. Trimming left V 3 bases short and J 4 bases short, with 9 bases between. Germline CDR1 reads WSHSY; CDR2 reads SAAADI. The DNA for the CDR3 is TGCGCCAGCAGTGACCCGGGGGCCACTGAAGCTTTCTTT. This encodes CASSDPGATEAFF.

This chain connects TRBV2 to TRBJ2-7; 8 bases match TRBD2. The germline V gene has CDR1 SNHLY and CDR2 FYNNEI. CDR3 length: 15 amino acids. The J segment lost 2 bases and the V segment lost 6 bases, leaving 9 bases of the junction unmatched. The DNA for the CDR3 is TGTGCCAGCAGCGGGCTTCGGGGGGGACCCTACGAGCAGTACTTC. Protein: CASSGLRGGPYEQYF.

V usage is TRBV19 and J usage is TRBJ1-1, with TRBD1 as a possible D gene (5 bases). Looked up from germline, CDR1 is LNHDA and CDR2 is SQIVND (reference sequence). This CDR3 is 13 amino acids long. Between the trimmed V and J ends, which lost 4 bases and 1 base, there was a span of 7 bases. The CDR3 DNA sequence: TGTGCCAGTAGTAAGCAGGGGAACACTGAAGCTTTCTTT. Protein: CASSKQGNTEAFF.

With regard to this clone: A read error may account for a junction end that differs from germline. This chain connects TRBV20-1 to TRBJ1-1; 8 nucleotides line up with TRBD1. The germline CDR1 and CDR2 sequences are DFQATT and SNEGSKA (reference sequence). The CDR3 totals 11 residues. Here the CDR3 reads CSAGDRGTAFF. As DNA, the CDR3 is TGCAGTGCTGGAGACAGGGGAACAGCTTTCTTT.

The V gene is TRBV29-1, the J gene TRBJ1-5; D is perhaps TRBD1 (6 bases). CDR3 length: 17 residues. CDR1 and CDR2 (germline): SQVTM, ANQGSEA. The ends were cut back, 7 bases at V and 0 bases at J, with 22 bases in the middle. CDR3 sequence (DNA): TGCAGCGCCCAAAAAGCCCGGGACACTTATAGCAATCAGCCCCAGCATTTT. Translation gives CSAQKARDTYSNQPQHF. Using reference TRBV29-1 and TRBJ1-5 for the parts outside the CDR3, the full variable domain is SAVISQKPSRDICQRGTSLTIQCQVDSQVTMMFWYRQQPGQSLTLIATANQGSEATYESGFVIDKFPISRPNLTFSTLTVSNMSPEDSSIYLCSAQKARDTYSNQPQHFGDGTRLSIL.

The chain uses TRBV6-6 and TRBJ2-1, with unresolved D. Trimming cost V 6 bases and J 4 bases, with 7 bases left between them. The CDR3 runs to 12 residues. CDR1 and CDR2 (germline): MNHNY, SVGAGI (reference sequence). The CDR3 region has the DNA TGTGCCAGCAGCACGGGTTACAATGAGCAGTTCTTC. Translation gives CASSTGYNEQFF.

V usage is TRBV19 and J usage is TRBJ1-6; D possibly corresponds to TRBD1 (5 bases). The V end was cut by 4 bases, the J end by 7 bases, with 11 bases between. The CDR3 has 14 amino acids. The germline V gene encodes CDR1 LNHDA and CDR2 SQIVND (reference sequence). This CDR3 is CASSKETVNSPLHF. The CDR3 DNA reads TGTGCCAGTAGTAAAGAGACAGTAAATTCACCCCTCCACTTT.

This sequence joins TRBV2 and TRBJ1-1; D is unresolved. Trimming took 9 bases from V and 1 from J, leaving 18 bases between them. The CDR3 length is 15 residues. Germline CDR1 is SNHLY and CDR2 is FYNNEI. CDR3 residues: CARSRTGDRNTEAFF. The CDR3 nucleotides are TGTGCCAGGTCGAGAACGGGTGATCGGAACACTGAAGCTTTCTTT.

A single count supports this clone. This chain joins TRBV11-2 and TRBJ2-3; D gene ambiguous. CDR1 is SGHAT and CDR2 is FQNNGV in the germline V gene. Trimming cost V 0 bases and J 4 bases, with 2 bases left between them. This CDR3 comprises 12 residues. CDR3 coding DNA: TGTGCCAGCAGCTTAGAGCCAGATACGCAGTATTTT. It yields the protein CASSLEPDTQYF.

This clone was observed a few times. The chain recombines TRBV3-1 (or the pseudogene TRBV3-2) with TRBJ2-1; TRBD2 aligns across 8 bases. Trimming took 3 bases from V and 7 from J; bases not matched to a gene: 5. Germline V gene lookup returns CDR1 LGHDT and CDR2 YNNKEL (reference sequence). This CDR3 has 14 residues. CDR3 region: CASSQSGGSNEQFF. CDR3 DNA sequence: TGTGCCAGCAGCCAGAGCGGGGGAAGTAATGAGCAGTTCTTC.

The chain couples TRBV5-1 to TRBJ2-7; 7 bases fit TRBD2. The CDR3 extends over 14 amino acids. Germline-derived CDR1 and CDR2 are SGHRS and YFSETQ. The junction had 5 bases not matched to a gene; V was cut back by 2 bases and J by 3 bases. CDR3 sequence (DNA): TGCGCCAGCAGCTTACCCGGGGGGAACTACGAGCAGTACTTC. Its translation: CASSLPGGNYEQYF.

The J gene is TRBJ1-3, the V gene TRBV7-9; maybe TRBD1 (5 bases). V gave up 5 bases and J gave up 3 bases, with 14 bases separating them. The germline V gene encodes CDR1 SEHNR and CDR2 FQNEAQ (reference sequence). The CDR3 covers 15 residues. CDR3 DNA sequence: TGTGCCAGCAGCCCCCCCGGGGGGGGTGGAAACACCATATATTTT. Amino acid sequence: CASSPPGGGGNTIYF.

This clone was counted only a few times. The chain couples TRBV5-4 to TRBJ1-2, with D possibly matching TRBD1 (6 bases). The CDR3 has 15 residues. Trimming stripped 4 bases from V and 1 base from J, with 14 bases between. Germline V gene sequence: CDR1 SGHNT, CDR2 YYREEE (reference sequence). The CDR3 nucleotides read TGTGCCAGCAGCCCTCCCCCAGGGGATAACTATGGCTACACCTTC. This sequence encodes CASSPPPGDNYGYTF.

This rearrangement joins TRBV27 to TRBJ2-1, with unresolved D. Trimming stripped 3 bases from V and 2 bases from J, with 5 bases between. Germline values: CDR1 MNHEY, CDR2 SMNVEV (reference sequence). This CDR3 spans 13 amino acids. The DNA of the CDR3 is TGTGCCAGCAGTTTGCGGACCTACAATGAGCAGTTCTTC. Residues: CASSLRTYNEQFF.

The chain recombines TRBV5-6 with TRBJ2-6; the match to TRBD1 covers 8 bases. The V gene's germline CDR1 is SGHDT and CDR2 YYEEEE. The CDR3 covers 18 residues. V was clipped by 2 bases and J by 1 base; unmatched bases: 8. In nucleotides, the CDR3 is TGTGCCAGCAGCTTCGGACAGGGAGTGAGGTCTGGGGCCAACGTCCTGACTTTC. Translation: CASSFGQGVRSGANVLTF.

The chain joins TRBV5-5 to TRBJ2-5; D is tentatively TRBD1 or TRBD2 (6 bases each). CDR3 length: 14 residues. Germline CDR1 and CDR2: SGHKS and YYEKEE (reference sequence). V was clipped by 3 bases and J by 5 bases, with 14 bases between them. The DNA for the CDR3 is TGTGCCAGCAGCTCCCAAGGGGGGATGGAGACCCAGTACTTC. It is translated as CASSSQGGMETQYF.

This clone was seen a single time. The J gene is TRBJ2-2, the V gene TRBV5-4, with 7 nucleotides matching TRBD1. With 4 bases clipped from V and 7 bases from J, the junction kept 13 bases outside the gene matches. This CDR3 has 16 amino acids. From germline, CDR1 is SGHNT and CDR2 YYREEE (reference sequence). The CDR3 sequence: CASSHPSQGVNGELFF. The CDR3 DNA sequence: TGTGCCAGCAGCCATCCCTCGCAGGGGGTAAACGGGGAGCTGTTTTTT.

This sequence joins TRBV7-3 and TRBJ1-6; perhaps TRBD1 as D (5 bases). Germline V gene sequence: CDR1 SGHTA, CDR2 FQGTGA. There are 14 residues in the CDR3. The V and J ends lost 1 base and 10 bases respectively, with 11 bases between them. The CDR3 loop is CASSLNGGQSPLHF. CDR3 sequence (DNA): TGTGCCAGCAGCTTAAACGGGGGTCAGTCACCCCTCCACTTT.

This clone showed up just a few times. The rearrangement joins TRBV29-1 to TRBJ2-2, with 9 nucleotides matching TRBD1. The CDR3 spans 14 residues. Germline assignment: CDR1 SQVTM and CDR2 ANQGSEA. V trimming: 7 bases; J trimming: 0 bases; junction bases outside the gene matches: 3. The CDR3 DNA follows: TGCAGCGCTGGACAGGGGTCGAACACCGGGGAGCTGTTTTTT. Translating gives CSAGQGSNTGELFF.